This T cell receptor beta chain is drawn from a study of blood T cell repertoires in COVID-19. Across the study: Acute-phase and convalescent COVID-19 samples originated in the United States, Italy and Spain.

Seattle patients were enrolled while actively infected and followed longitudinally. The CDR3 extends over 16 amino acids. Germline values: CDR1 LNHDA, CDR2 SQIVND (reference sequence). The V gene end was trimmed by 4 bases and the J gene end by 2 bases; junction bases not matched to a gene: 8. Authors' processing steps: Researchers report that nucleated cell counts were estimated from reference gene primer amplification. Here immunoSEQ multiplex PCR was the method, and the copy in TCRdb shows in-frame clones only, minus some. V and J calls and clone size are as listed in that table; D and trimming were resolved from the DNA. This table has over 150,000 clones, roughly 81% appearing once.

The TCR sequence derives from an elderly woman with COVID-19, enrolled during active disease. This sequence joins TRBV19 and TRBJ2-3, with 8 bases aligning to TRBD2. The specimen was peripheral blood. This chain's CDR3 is CASSTYGLADTDTQYF. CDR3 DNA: TGTGCCAGTAGTACCTACGGACTAGCAGACACAGATACGCAGTATTTT.